This entry lists 14 T cell receptor beta chains sequenced from one sample in a study of T cells in Graves' hyperthyroidism and ophthalmopathy. There were TCR beta CDR3 regions amplified from RNA transcripts. Researchers ran a first-round RT-PCR on the TCR CDR3 using the HTBI primer set. TCRdb re-called the multiplex PCR reads through MiXCR, storing one row per CDR3 protein. Among 400,000 to 600,000 distinct CDR3 sequences listed, approximately 16% were seen once. Sequencing was performed on blood. These receptors were obtained from a woman aged 30 to 39 with Graves' ophthalmopathy.

The chain employs TRBV20-1 and TRBJ2-5; a weak D match, TRBD2 (5 bases). This CDR3 has 13 amino acids. Looked up from germline, CDR1 is DFQATT and CDR2 is SNEGSKA (reference sequence). The ends were cut back, 4 bases at V and 5 bases at J, with 14 bases in the middle. This CDR3 reads CSATAPGLETQYF. The CDR3 DNA reads as TGCAGTGCTACTGCCCCGGGGTTGGAGACCCAGTACTTC.

This sequence joins TRBV20-1 and TRBJ1-4; no definite D call. Trimming removed 2 bases at V and 5 bases at J, with 12 bases between. There are 14 residues in the CDR3. CDR1 and CDR2 from the germline V gene are DFQATT and SNEGSKA (reference sequence). The chain's CDR3 is CSARWRRINEKLFF. The CDR3, as DNA: TGCAGTGCTAGATGGAGGCGGATAAATGAAAAACTGTTTTTT.

This clonotype was seen more than once but under ten times. This rearrangement joins TRBV7-6 to TRBJ2-5; no firm D call. This CDR3 is 15 amino acids long. Per the germline V gene, CDR1 is SGHVS and CDR2 is FNYEAQ. V was trimmed by 1 base and J by 0 bases, leaving 9 bases between them. The CDR3 DNA reads as TGTGCCAGCAGCTTAGGCCCGAGGTACCAAGAGACCCAGTACTTC. It yields the protein CASSLGPRYQETQYF.

This chain uses TRBV7-9 with TRBJ2-4; 8 positions match TRBD2. In germline, CDR1 is SEHNR, CDR2 FQNEAQ (reference sequence). V lost 5 bases and J lost 1; bases outside the gene matches: 7. The CDR3 contains 16 residues. The CDR3 spells CASSRLSGSAKNIQYF. CDR3 coding DNA: TGTGCCAGCAGCAGACTAAGCGGGAGTGCCAAAAACATTCAGTACTTC. Full variable domain (remainder filled in from reference TRBV7-9 and TRBJ2-4): DTGVSQNPRHKITKRGQNVTFRCDPISEHNRLYWYRQTLGQGPEFLTYFQNEAQLEKSRLLSDRFSAERPKGSFSTLEIQRTEQGDSAMYLCASSRLSGSAKNIQYFGAGTRLSVL.

On this clonotype: A junction end diverges from the germline sequence, so it may reflect a read error. The genes are TRBV6-2 or TRBV6-3 and TRBJ2-1; 9 nucleotides align to TRBD2. The CDR3 totals 17 residues. Germline CDR1 and CDR2: MNHEY and SVGEGT. The CDR3 spells CASSYLLAGSSYNEQSF. As DNA, the CDR3 is TGTGCCAGCAGTTACCTACTAGCGGGCTCGAGCTACAATGAGCAGTCCTTC.

The J gene is TRBJ1-4, the V gene TRBV12-3 or TRBV12-4; 9 bases match TRBD1. The CDR3 totals 15 residues. Unmatched junction bases numbered 8, after V lost 5 bases and J lost 7 bases. CDR3 sequence reads: CASSPRQGGTEKLFF. DNA for the CDR3: TGTGCCAGCAGTCCAAGACAGGGGGGAACTGAAAAACTGTTTTTT.

This clonotype was observed a handful of times. The chain joins TRBV6-1 to TRBJ1-1; a possible D gene is TRBD1 (5 bases). Deletions cut 10 bases from V and 1 base from J, with 25 bases between. CDR1 and CDR2 (germline): MNHNS, SASEGT. The CDR3 loop spans 17 amino acids. The CDR3 bases are TGTGCCACCTTACCGGGACCCGGGTTCTGGGCGAACACTGAAGCTTTCTTT. This codes for CATLPGPGFWANTEAFF.

This clonotype was found many times. This chain uses TRBV7-2 with TRBJ2-5, with D perhaps TRBD2 (6 bases). The CDR3 length is 13 residues. Trimming pared 5 bases from V and 5 bases from J, leaving 12 bases between. Germline assignment: CDR1 SGHTA and CDR2 FQGNSA. DNA for the CDR3: TGTGCCAGCAGCCCCGGACTATTGGAGACCCAGTACTTC. This encodes CASSPGLLETQYF.

Ten or more counts support this clonotype. The chain uses TRBV5-6 and TRBJ1-1; unclear D gene. Trimming took off 4 bases at V and 3 bases at J, with 7 bases between the two ends. Germline CDR1 reads SGHDT; CDR2 reads YYEEEE. The CDR3 has 12 amino acids. CDR3 coding DNA: TGTGCCAGCAGCACCTCCTACACTGAAGCTTTCTTT. Amino acids: CASSTSYTEAFF. Full variable domain (remainder filled in from reference TRBV5-6 and TRBJ1-1): DAGVTQSPTHLIKTRGQQVTLRCSPKSGHDTVSWYQQALGQGPQFIFQYYEEEERQRGNFPDRFSGHQFPNYSSELNVNALLLGDSALYLCASSTSYTEAFFGQGTRLTVV.

This clonotype was seen only a few times. This chain links TRBV20-1 with TRBJ1-1; D gene ambiguous. Trimming stripped 3 bases from V and 0 bases from J, with 8 bases between. The CDR3 spans 13 residues. Germline V gene sequence: CDR1 DFQATT, CDR2 SNEGSKA (reference sequence). The CDR3 DNA sequence: TGCAGTGCTAGTAGGCTCATGAACACTGAAGCTTTCTTT. This sequence encodes CSASRLMNTEAFF.

In this sample, this clonotype turned up many times. The CDR3 sequence is CASNIGTGRVNEQFF. Here the CDR3 DNA reads TGTGCCAGCAACATTGGGACAGGGAGAGTTAATGAGCAGTTCTTC. The chain employs TRBV28 and TRBJ2-1, with 9 nucleotides matching TRBD1. The germline V gene encodes CDR1 MDHEN and CDR2 SYDVKM. The CDR3 sequence is 15 residues long. The ends lost 7 bases at V and 7 bases at J; junction bases unmatched: 11.

V and J are TRBV28 and TRBJ2-3; 11 nucleotides line up with TRBD2. The CDR3 extends over 16 amino acids. Germline CDR1 MDHEN, CDR2 SYDVKM. With V trimmed by 5 bases and J by 3 bases, 7 bases remained unmatched. CDR3 nucleotide sequence: TGTGCCAGCAGTCCCATAGCGGGAGGGCAGACAGATACGCAGTATTTT. It yields the protein CASSPIAGGQTDTQYF.

This clonotype was seen at least ten times. The V call is TRBV29-1, the J call TRBJ2-3; 14 positions match TRBD2. The J segment lost 5 bases and the V segment lost 8 bases, leaving 6 bases of the junction unmatched. The CDR3 has 14 amino acids. The germline V gene encodes CDR1 SQVTM and CDR2 ANQGSEA. The CDR3 here is CSFRLAGGIDTQYF. The CDR3 bases are TGCAGCTTCAGACTAGCGGGAGGGATAGATACGCAGTATTTT.

This clonotype was counted many times. This may come from a read error, since a much larger clone is one base off. The chain couples TRBV2 to TRBJ2-5, with 9 bases fitting TRBD1. In germline, CDR1 is SNHLY, CDR2 FYNNEI. CDR3 length equals 14 residues. V trimming: 6 bases; J trimming: 1 base; junction bases outside the gene matches: 3. CDR3 in DNA: TGTGCCAGCAGCCGGGACAGGGTCCAAGAGACCCAGTACTTC. Its translation is CASSRDRVQETQYF.